This passage covers 32 T cell receptor beta chains from one sample sequenced in a study of Ad26.COV2.S vaccination and SARS-CoV-2 variants. Libraries were prepared by immunoSEQ multiplex PCR; TCRdb keeps only in-frame clonotypes and omits some of them. The repertoire holds fewer than 100,000 clones, with approximately 81% as singletons. Here the sequenced sample was peripheral blood, taken after recovery from COVID-19. The source of these receptors is a human donor who had recovered from COVID-19.

The chain combines TRBV5-1 with TRBJ2-2; 9 bases are a match to TRBD1. Germline V CDR1 and CDR2: SGHRS, YFSETQ. V shed 4 bases, J shed 4 bases, and the junction held 8 bases outside the gene matches. This CDR3 is built from 16 residues. The CDR3 nucleotides are TGCGCCAGCAGCCAGAAGACAGGGGGTCGCACCGGGGAGCTGTTTTTT. Translating it yields CASSQKTGGRTGELFF.

This clone was found many times. The chain is built from TRBV10-3 and TRBJ1-5; no clear D. V gave up 2 bases and J gave up 5 bases, with 7 bases separating them. This CDR3 contains 13 residues. The V gene's germline CDR1 is ENHRY and CDR2 SYGVKD. CDR3 amino acids: CAISEEVYQPQHF. The CDR3 DNA reads as TGTGCCATCAGTGAGGAAGTGTATCAGCCCCAGCATTTT.

The V gene is TRBV6-2 or TRBV6-3, the J gene TRBJ2-4; 9 bases agree with TRBD1. Looked up from germline, CDR1 is MNHEY and CDR2 is SVGEGT. With V trimmed by 5 bases and J by 12 bases, 14 bases remained unmatched. The CDR3 is 15 residues long. The CDR3 bases are TGTGCCAGCAGTCCGCCTGGGACAGGGAGGACGGGTCAGTACTTC. This encodes CASSPPGTGRTGQYF.

The chain uses TRBV28 and TRBJ2-5; D is perhaps TRBD1 (5 bases). The DNA end is a closer match to TRBJ2-7, so the J assignment may be wrong. Germline CDR1 and CDR2: MDHEN and SYDVKM. This CDR3 region has 12 residues. The CDR3 protein is CASSLSRAEQYF. The DNA of the CDR3 is TGTGCCAGCAGTTTAAGCAGGGCCGAGCAGTACTTC.

The CDR3 region is CASSLFSYEQYF. The CDR3 nucleotides are TGTGCCAGCAGTTTATTCTCCTACGAGCAGTACTTC. The J gene is TRBJ2-7, the V gene TRBV28; D is uncertain. Trimming removed 1 base at V and 0 bases at J, with 1 base between. CDR3 length equals 12 residues. Germline V gene data show CDR1 as MDHEN and CDR2 as SYDVKM.

V is TRBV27 and J is TRBJ2-7; TRBD1 agrees at 10 bases. The CDR3 is 14 residues long. Germline CDR1 is MNHEY and CDR2 is SMNVEV (reference sequence). With 5 bases clipped from V and 6 bases from J, the junction kept 7 bases outside the gene matches. Here the CDR3 DNA reads TGTGCCAGCAGTATACTGGGACAGGGGTTCGAGCAGTACTTC. It encodes CASSILGQGFEQYF.

This rearrangement joins TRBV6-5 to TRBJ1-2; D possibly corresponds to TRBD1 (5 bases). The CDR3 is 14 residues long. Germline CDR1 reads MNHEY; CDR2 reads SVGAGI. Between the trimmed V and J ends, which lost 8 bases and 5 bases, there was a span of 18 bases. CDR3 sequence: CASLGTLEGYGYTF. CDR3 sequence (DNA): TGTGCCAGCTTGGGGACCCTAGAAGGTTATGGCTACACCTTC.

The rearrangement links TRBV2 to TRBJ2-3; 8 positions agree with TRBD2. V shed 2 bases, J shed 1 base, and the junction held 8 bases outside the gene matches. CDR1 SNHLY and CDR2 FYNNEI come from the germline V gene. This CDR3 spans 17 amino acids. CDR3 nucleotide sequence: TGTGCCAGCAGTGAACGTCTTGGACTAGCCGGCACAGATACGCAGTATTTT. Translated: CASSERLGLAGTDTQYF.

This clone was found many times. The chain links TRBV5-3 to TRBJ2-4, with D possibly TRBD2 on 6 matching bases. TRBV5-3 is an ORF for which the function is uncertain. CDR3 size: 14 residues. The V gene lost 3 bases and the J gene lost 2 bases, with 9 bases spanning the gap. The CDR3 spells CARSWGLPKNIQYF. CDR3 DNA: TGTGCCAGAAGCTGGGGACTCCCCAAAAACATTCAGTACTTC.

This clone appeared a few times. This chain links TRBV28 with TRBJ1-1, with D perhaps TRBD1 (6 bases). Trimming left V 3 bases short and J 4 bases short, with 15 bases between. Looked up from germline, CDR1 is MDHEN and CDR2 is SYDVKM. CDR3 size: 15 residues. DNA of the CDR3: TGTGCCAGCAGTTTGGCAGGGGCCGGGGGCACTGAAGCTTTCTTT. Amino acid sequence: CASSLAGAGGTEAFF.

There are a few counts of this clone. V gene TRBV7-3 combines with J gene TRBJ2-7, with unresolved D. The CDR3 contains 13 residues. V was trimmed by 2 bases and J by 3 bases, leaving 8 bases between them. Looked up from germline, CDR1 is SGHTA and CDR2 is FQGTGA. The CDR3 is CASSLQDGYEQYF. CDR3 DNA: TGTGCCAGCAGCTTACAAGACGGCTACGAGCAGTACTTC.

The V gene is TRBV27, the J gene TRBJ1-1, with D maybe TRBD1 (5 bases). The CDR3 spans 14 residues. V shed 7 bases and J shed 1 base, with 13 bases lying between them. CDR1 MNHEY and CDR2 SMNVEV come from the germline V gene (reference sequence). CDR3 sequence: CASTRAGENTEAFF. Here the CDR3 DNA reads TGTGCCAGCACCCGGGCGGGGGAGAACACTGAAGCTTTCTTT.

The rearrangement uses TRBV7-2 and TRBJ1-3, with D unresolved. The germline V gene encodes CDR1 SGHTA and CDR2 FQGNSA. The CDR3 is made up of 16 amino acids. The V and J ends lost 0 bases and 2 bases respectively, with 11 bases between them. Here the CDR3 DNA reads TGTGCCAGCAGCTTAGCAGTAGGGCCAGCTGGAAACACCATATATTTT. Translating it yields CASSLAVGPAGNTIYF.

The J gene is TRBJ1-3, the V gene TRBV6-5, with 7 bases identical to TRBD1. This CDR3 is built from 15 residues. V dropped 4 bases and J dropped 0; count of bases not matched to a gene: 3. CDR1 is MNHEY and CDR2 is SVGAGI in the germline V gene. The CDR3 protein is CASSSTGTSGNTIYF. CDR3 coding DNA: TGTGCCAGCAGTTCGACAGGGACCTCTGGAAACACCATATATTTT.

The gene calls are TRBV24-1 and TRBJ1-5, with TRBD1 matching 7 bases. Trimming took 11 bases from V and 6 from J; bases not matched to a gene: 12. The germline CDR1 and CDR2 sequences are KGHDR and SFDVKD. The CDR3 loop spans 14 amino acids. The CDR3 nucleotides are TGTGCCATGCGGGGGGACAGTCCCTTTCAGCCCCAGCATTTT. This translates into CAMRGDSPFQPQHF.

The rearrangement links TRBV12-3 or TRBV12-4 to TRBJ2-1, with TRBD2 identical over 11 bases. The junction had 6 bases not matched to a gene; V was cut back by 7 bases and J by 10 bases. This CDR3 contains 13 residues. The CDR3 sequence is CASIRTSGLEQFF. The CDR3 DNA follows: TGTGCCAGCATCCGGACTAGCGGGTTGGAGCAGTTCTTC.

V usage is TRBV3-1 (or the pseudogene TRBV3-2) and J usage is TRBJ1-2; D not resolved. Germline V gene sequence: CDR1 LGHDT, CDR2 YNNKEL (reference sequence). The CDR3 contains 14 residues. Trimming pared 0 bases from V and 5 bases from J, leaving 10 bases between. The DNA for the CDR3 is TGTGCCAGCAGCCAAGATCCCATAGGATATGGCTACACCTTC. This encodes CASSQDPIGYGYTF.

This clone was counted once. The junction and the germline gene differ at one end; a read error may be behind it. The CDR3 DNA is TGTGCCAGCAGTTTTGTACAGGGAGGAGGGAATGGAAAACTGTTTTTT. Its protein product is CASSFVQGGGNGKLFF. V gene TRBV28 combines with J gene TRBJ1-4; D may be TRBD1 (6 bases). CDR1 is MDHEN, CDR2 SYDVKM, per germline. This CDR3 region has 16 residues.

The rearrangement links TRBV5-4 to TRBJ1-6; maybe TRBD1 (6 bases). Germline V gene data show CDR1 as SGHNT and CDR2 as YYREEE (reference sequence). The CDR3 contains 16 residues. V shed 1 base and J shed 4 bases, with 12 bases lying between them. This chain's CDR3 is CASSLSSGVYNSPLHF. The CDR3, as DNA: TGTGCCAGCAGCTTGTCGTCAGGGGTATATAATTCACCCCTCCACTTT.

CDR3 bases: TGTGCCAGCAGGCAACGGGGGGCGCGAACTGAAGCTTTCTTT. Amino acid sequence: CASRQRGARTEAFF. The chain couples TRBV6-5 to TRBJ1-1; D perhaps matches TRBD1 (6 bases). Germline V lookup: CDR1 MNHEY, CDR2 SVGAGI. The length of the CDR3 is 14 residues. Trimming removed 6 bases at V and 5 bases at J, with 16 bases between.

This chain uses TRBV5-1 with TRBJ1-3; 7 positions agree with TRBD1. With 5 bases clipped from V and 4 bases from J, the junction kept 3 bases outside the gene matches. Germline V gives CDR1 SGHRS, CDR2 YFSETQ. The CDR3 length is 13 residues. CDR3 DNA: TGCGCCAGCAGTCGGGACAGAGGAAACACCATATATTTT. Protein sequence: CASSRDRGNTIYF.

The J gene is TRBJ1-6, the V gene TRBV3-1 (or the pseudogene TRBV3-2); D uncertain. The germline V gene encodes CDR1 LGHDT and CDR2 YNNKEL (reference sequence). The CDR3 is 16 residues long. V gave up 5 bases and J gave up 6 bases, with 17 bases separating them. CDR3: CASSLGQGIGNSPLHF. The CDR3 nucleotides read TGTGCCAGCAGCTTAGGCCAAGGAATCGGTAATTCACCCCTCCACTTT.

This clone was detected only once. The chain joins TRBV11-2 to TRBJ2-2, with TRBD1 matching 11 bases. Looked up from germline, CDR1 is SGHAT and CDR2 is FQNNGV. The V gene end was trimmed by 1 base and the J gene end by 7 bases; junction bases not matched to a gene: 8. CDR3 size: 17 residues. The CDR3: CASSLVLGQGAVGELFF. The CDR3 DNA sequence: TGTGCCAGCAGCTTAGTTTTAGGACAGGGGGCGGTCGGGGAGCTGTTTTTT.

Only one count was recorded for this clone. The rearrangement joins TRBV7-3 to TRBJ2-1, with 9 bases fitting TRBD1. J was trimmed by 15 bases and V by 4 bases; bases with no gene match: 7. The CDR3 extends over 12 amino acids. Germline V gene sequence: CDR1 SGHTA, CDR2 FQGTGA. The CDR3 sequence: CASSSPGTGSFF. In DNA, the CDR3 is TGTGCCAGCAGCTCGCCCGGGACAGGGTCGTTCTTC. Complete variable domain (other parts from reference TRBV7-3 and TRBJ2-1): GAGVSQTPSNKVTEKGKYVELRCDPISGHTALYWYRQSLGQGPEFLIYFQGTGAADDSGLPNDRFFAVRPEGSVSTLKIQRTERGDSAVYLCASSSPGTGSFFGPGTRLTVL.

The sample holds a few counts of this clone. The rearrangement links TRBV28 to TRBJ2-7, with 7 bases matching TRBD1. Germline V gives CDR1 MDHEN, CDR2 SYDVKM. This CDR3 region has 16 residues. V trimming: 5 bases; J trimming: 3 bases; junction bases outside the gene matches: 13. CDR3 in amino acids: CASSPTQTGWFYEQYF. DNA for the CDR3: TGTGCCAGCAGTCCAACCCAGACAGGGTGGTTCTACGAGCAGTACTTC.

The rearrangement links TRBV2 to TRBJ1-2; 8 nucleotides align to TRBD1. The germline V gene encodes CDR1 SNHLY and CDR2 FYNNEI. Losses at the gene ends were 6 bases for V and 2 bases for J; bases not matched to a gene: 5. The CDR3 runs 14 residues. The CDR3 loop is CASSPAGGNYGYTF. CDR3 bases: TGTGCCAGCAGCCCCGCAGGGGGCAACTATGGCTACACCTTC.

The genes are TRBV10-2 and TRBJ2-1; 12 nucleotides match TRBD2. V lost 6 bases to trimming and J lost 4 bases; unmatched junction nucleotides: 4. This CDR3 is built from 15 residues. Germline assignment: CDR1 WSHSY and CDR2 SAAADI. CDR3 bases: TGCGCCAGCAGGGGACTAGCGGGCATATACAATGAGCAGTTCTTC. Amino acids: CASRGLAGIYNEQFF.

This clone showed up just a few times. This chain joins TRBV6-6 and TRBJ1-2; no clear D. The V and J ends lost 6 bases and 4 bases respectively, with 21 bases between them. CDR1 is MNHNY, CDR2 SVGAGI, per germline (reference sequence). CDR3 size: 16 residues. The CDR3 nucleotides are TGTGCCAGCAGCCCTCGAATAGGACGGCAGTTCTATGGCTACACCTTC. Translation gives CASSPRIGRQFYGYTF.

J is TRBJ2-1 and V is TRBV4-1; TRBD2 matches 8 bases. V lost 4 bases and J lost 4; bases outside the gene matches: 3. The germline V gene has CDR1 MGHRA and CDR2 YSYEKL. This CDR3 contains 14 residues. For the CDR3, the DNA is TGCGCCAGCAGCCTTACTAGCGGATACAATGAGCAGTTCTTC. Protein product: CASSLTSGYNEQFF.

The rearrangement joins TRBV19 to TRBJ2-3; 7 bases are shared with TRBD1. With V trimmed by 9 bases and J by 1 base, 7 bases remained unmatched. From germline, CDR1 is LNHDA and CDR2 SQIVND (reference sequence). The CDR3 is 14 residues long. The CDR3 loop is CASSTGTGTDTQYF. CDR3 nucleotides: TGTGCCAGCTCCACCGGGACAGGCACAGATACGCAGTATTTT.

The chain is built from TRBV27 and TRBJ1-2; 7 bases align to TRBD1. Germline V lookup: CDR1 MNHEY, CDR2 SMNVEV (reference sequence). CDR3 length: 16 amino acids. Trimming at V came to 6 bases and at J to 1 base, leaving 11 bases not matched to a gene. The CDR3 DNA reads as TGTGCCAGCAGACGAACTACACGGGACAGTAACTATGGCTACACCTTC. This translates into CASRRTTRDSNYGYTF.

This sequence joins TRBV7-9 and TRBJ2-7, with D unclear. The CDR3 covers 17 residues. The germline V and J ends were trimmed by 0 bases and 4 bases, with 19 bases remaining between them. The V gene's germline CDR1 is SEHNR and CDR2 FQNEAQ (reference sequence). CDR3 sequence reads: CASSLATAPVNNYEQYF. The CDR3 coding sequence is TGTGCCAGCAGCTTAGCCACAGCACCGGTTAATAATTACGAGCAGTACTTC.